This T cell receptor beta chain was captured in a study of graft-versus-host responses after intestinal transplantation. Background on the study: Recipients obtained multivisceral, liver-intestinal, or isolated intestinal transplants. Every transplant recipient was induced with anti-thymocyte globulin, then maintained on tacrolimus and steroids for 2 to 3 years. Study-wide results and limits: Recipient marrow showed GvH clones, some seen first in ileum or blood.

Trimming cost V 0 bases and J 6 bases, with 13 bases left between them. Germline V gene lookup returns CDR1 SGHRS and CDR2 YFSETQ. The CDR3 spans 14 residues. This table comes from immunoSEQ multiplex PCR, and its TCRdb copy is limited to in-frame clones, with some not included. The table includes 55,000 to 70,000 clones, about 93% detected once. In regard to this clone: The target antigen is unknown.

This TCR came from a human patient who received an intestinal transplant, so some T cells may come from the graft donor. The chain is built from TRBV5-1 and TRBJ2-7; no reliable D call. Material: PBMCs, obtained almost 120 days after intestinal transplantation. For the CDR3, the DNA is TGCGCCAGCAGCTTGGTTCCCCCCCCCGGCGAGCAGTACTTC. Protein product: CASSLVPPPGEQYF.